This T cell receptor beta chain was recorded in a study of blood T cell repertoires in COVID-19. Study summary: Samples came from the United States, Italy and Spain, spanning acute and convalescent COVID-19. PBMCs, B-cell-depleted T cells, or T cells were the source of the cDNA or gDNA that made up the material.

Trimming stripped 2 bases from V and 6 bases from J, with 5 bases between. The CDR3 has 12 amino acids. In germline, CDR1 is MNHNY, CDR2 SVGAGI (reference sequence). This clone has more than one count but fewer than ten. In the authors' workflow: Amplification from reference gene primers served as the basis for estimated nucleated cell counts. Libraries were prepared by immunoSEQ multiplex PCR; TCRdb keeps only in-frame clonotypes and omits some of them. V and J calls and clone size are copied from that table; D and trimming were computed from the DNA. The table lists about 190,000 clones, approximately 91% of them singletons.

The sequenced sample consisted of peripheral blood. The chain uses TRBV6-6 and TRBJ2-4; D possibly corresponds to TRBD1 (5 bases). This TCR was sampled from a man younger than 45 with acute or convalescent COVID-19. The CDR3 protein is CASSYDRNIQYF. Here the CDR3 DNA reads TGTGCCAGCAGTTACGACAGAAACATTCAGTACTTC.